This T cell receptor beta chain comes out of a study of identical twins. Trimming left V 5 bases short and J 10 bases short, with 12 bases between. Germline CDR1 and CDR2: LNHNV and YYDKDF (reference sequence). This CDR3 has 12 residues. This clonotype was recorded many times. Using its own MiXCR run on the 5' RACE reads, TCRdb lists one record per CDR3 protein. The sample includes 500,000 to 650,000 distinct CDR3 sequences, about 7.6% of them seen just once. The same specimen was also included in a second study, on yellow fever vaccine responses in identical twins.

The rearrangement links TRBV15 to TRBJ2-1; the D is unclear. The origin of this receptor is a woman between 18 and 29 years old in good health. Sequencing input: PBMCs. The DNA of the CDR3 is TGTGCCACCAGCCCCTATACGGTAGAGCAGTTCTTC. Translating gives CATSPYTVEQFF. Full variable domain (remainder filled in from reference TRBV15 and TRBJ2-1): DAMVIQNPRYQVTQFGKPVTLSCSQTLNHNVMYWYQQKSSQAPKLLFHYYDKDFNNEADTPDNFQSRRPNTSFCFLDIRSPGLGDTAMYLCATSPYTVEQFFGPGTRLTVL.